Presented here are 20 T cell receptor beta chains from one specimen sequenced in a study of cytomegalovirus exposure and HLA in healthy donors (dated by TCRdb to the late 2010s). Libraries were constructed by the immunoSEQ multiplex PCR assay. For the multiplex PCR, a mixture combining 60 forward primers for TCR Vbeta segments and 13 reverse primers for TCR Jbeta segments was used. TCRdb limited this immuneACCESS table to in-frame rearrangements with V and J called. A share of clones is missing; checked studies link under half to unresolved V genes, and the rest is unexplained. The table for this sample lists over 75,000 clones; around 82% of them were counted only once. Approximately 0.8% of the sample is held by the ten biggest clonotypes. The sample comprised PBMCs. All receptors derive from a woman aged 55-69 years in good health and CMV-seronegative.

The chain combines TRBV7-2 with TRBJ2-1, with 11 nucleotides matching TRBD2. CDR1 and CDR2 (germline): SGHTA, FQGNSA. This CDR3 contains 16 residues. V trimming: 3 bases; J trimming: 3 bases; junction bases outside the gene matches: 4. CDR3 region: CASSFVAGGVYNEQFF. In DNA, the CDR3 is TGTGCCAGCAGCTTTGTAGCGGGAGGGGTCTACAATGAGCAGTTCTTC.

The CDR3 loop is CASSMGQQTGTEAFF. Here the CDR3 DNA reads TGTGCCAGTAGTATGGGACAACAAACGGGGACTGAAGCTTTCTTT. V is TRBV19 and J is TRBJ1-1; D possibly corresponds to TRBD1 (6 bases). CDR1 is LNHDA, CDR2 SQIVND, per germline (reference sequence). The CDR3 covers 15 residues. Trimming left V 3 bases short and J 5 bases short, with 16 bases between.

This chain links TRBV6-5 with TRBJ1-1, with 7 bases matching TRBD1. The J segment lost 4 bases and the V segment lost 8 bases, leaving 13 bases of the junction unmatched. CDR1 is MNHEY and CDR2 is SVGAGI in the germline V gene. The CDR3 has 15 amino acids. The CDR3 DNA is TGTGCCAGCCAAGAAAGGGGGCAATGGGGCACTGAAGCTTTCTTT. It encodes CASQERGQWGTEAFF.

The chain links TRBV7-2 to TRBJ2-5; 9 bases fit TRBD2. V shed 0 bases and J 5 bases; nucleotides not matched to a gene: 7. Germline values: CDR1 SGHTA, CDR2 FQGNSA. This CDR3 region has 16 residues. CDR3 DNA sequence: TGTGCCAGCAGCTTAGCGTCAAGCGGGGGGCGGGAGACCCAGTACTTC. Its translation: CASSLASSGGRETQYF.

The CDR3 protein is CAIGWTPGEQYF. The DNA for the CDR3 is TGTGCCATCGGGTGGACTCCTGGGGAGCAGTACTTC. The chain combines TRBV10-3 with TRBJ2-7; tentatively, D is TRBD2 (5 bases). There are 12 residues in the CDR3. Looked up from germline, CDR1 is ENHRY and CDR2 is SYGVKD. V was pared by 8 bases and J by 7 bases, with 15 bases between.

This chain links TRBV9 with TRBJ2-1, with 10 bases identical to TRBD1. Trimming cost V 0 bases and J 5 bases; bases outside gene matches: 2. CDR3 length: 15 amino acids. CDR1 is SGDLS, CDR2 YYNGEE, per germline. The CDR3, as DNA: TGTGCCAGCAGCGTAGTTGGGACAGGGGACAATGAGCAGTTCTTC. Its protein is CASSVVGTGDNEQFF.

The chain combines TRBV28 with TRBJ1-1, with D possibly matching TRBD1 (6 bases). V lost 1 base to trimming and J lost 6 bases, with 12 bases between them. The CDR3 runs 14 residues. CDR1 and CDR2 from the germline V gene are MDHEN and SYDVKM. The CDR3 region has the DNA TGTGCCAGCAGTTTATCAGGGGTCCTATCTGAAGCTTTCTTT. Protein sequence: CASSLSGVLSEAFF.

The chain couples TRBV28 to TRBJ2-5, with TRBD1 matching 7 bases. The V gene end was trimmed by 3 bases and the J gene end by 3 bases; junction bases not matched to a gene: 4. This CDR3 region has 14 residues. Germline V gene lookup returns CDR1 MDHEN and CDR2 SYDVKM. Here the CDR3 reads CASSLRQGEETQYF. The CDR3 DNA sequence: TGTGCCAGCAGTTTGAGGCAGGGGGAAGAGACCCAGTACTTC. Full variable domain (outside the CDR3, taken from reference TRBV28 and TRBJ2-5): DVKVTQSSRYLVKRTGEKVFLECVQDMDHENMFWYRQDPGLGLRLIYFSYDVKMKEKGDIPEGYSVSREKKERFSLILESASTNQTSMYLCASSLRQGEETQYFGPGTRLLVL.

The chain is built from TRBV15 and TRBJ2-3, with TRBD1 identical over 7 bases. The ends lost 4 bases at V and 3 bases at J; junction bases unmatched: 7. Germline CDR1 LNHNV, CDR2 YYDKDF (reference sequence). The CDR3 runs 15 residues. This CDR3 is CATSMGDRLTDTQYF. The CDR3 nucleotides read TGTGCCACCAGCATGGGGGACAGATTGACAGATACGCAGTATTTT.

The chain combines TRBV10-3 with TRBJ1-1; D remains ambiguous. Trimming left V 8 bases short and J 6 bases short, with 16 bases between. The CDR3 contains 13 residues. Germline-derived CDR1 and CDR2 are ENHRY and SYGVKD. In DNA form, the CDR3 reads TGTGCCATCCTTCCCCTTGAGGGCGCTGAAGCTTTCTTT. Protein product: CAILPLEGAEAFF.

This clone was observed a single time. The chain couples TRBV21-1 to TRBJ2-5; TRBD2 is the table's D call and was not checked against the DNA. TRBV21-1 is noted as a pseudogene. This CDR3 has 15 residues. The CDR3 coding sequence is TGTGCCAGCAGCGGGAAAATGGGGGGACAAGAGACCCAGTACTTC. Protein: CASSGKMGGQETQYF.

The chain employs TRBV29-1 and TRBJ2-7; a weak D match, TRBD1 (6 bases). This CDR3 has 12 residues. With 7 bases removed from V and 2 bases from J, the gap between germline ends came to 12 bases. The germline V gene has CDR1 SQVTM and CDR2 ANQGSEA. DNA of the CDR3: TGCAGCGCCGGGACATCTGCCTACGAGCAGTACTTC. Translating it yields CSAGTSAYEQYF.

This clone was counted a few times. This chain links TRBV19 with TRBJ2-5, with D hard to call. This CDR3 spans 11 amino acids. The V gene lost 3 bases and the J gene lost 5 bases, with 4 bases spanning the gap. Germline values: CDR1 LNHDA, CDR2 SQIVND (reference sequence). The CDR3 reads CASSIEETQYF. The CDR3 region has the DNA TGTGCCAGTAGTATCGAGGAGACCCAGTACTTC.

This chain joins TRBV5-1 and TRBJ1-1; a weak D match, TRBD1 (6 bases). V was cut by 4 bases and J by 2 bases, with 12 bases left in between. CDR1 is SGHRS, CDR2 YFSETQ, per germline. CDR3 length: 14 residues. CDR3 loop: CASSPGTRNTEAFF. The CDR3 nucleotides are TGCGCCAGCAGCCCGGGGACACGTAACACTGAAGCTTTCTTT.

The chain combines TRBV7-9 with TRBJ1-2; D is undetermined. V was cut by 7 bases and J by 5 bases, with 11 bases left in between. Germline-derived CDR1 and CDR2 are SEHNR and FQNEAQ (reference sequence). This CDR3 is 12 amino acids long. The CDR3 DNA sequence: TGTGCCAGCACCAACGGAGCGTATGGCTACACCTTC. Translated: CASTNGAYGYTF.

A single count supports this clone. The chain uses TRBV15 and TRBJ1-5; D not certain. The V end lost 7 bases, the J end lost 0 bases, and 10 bases lay between the germline ends. Germline V CDR1 and CDR2: LNHNV, YYDKDF (reference sequence). The length of the CDR3 is 14 residues. The CDR3 nucleotides read TGTGCCACCACCCAGGTTTATAGCAATCAGCCCCAGCATTTT. This gives the protein CATTQVYSNQPQHF.

This clone has just one count. The J gene is TRBJ2-3, the V gene TRBV7-9; D is unresolved. The germline CDR1 and CDR2 sequences are SEHNR and FQNEAQ (reference sequence). Trimming removed 3 bases from V and 0 bases from J, with 16 bases in between. This CDR3 has 17 residues. This chain's CDR3 is CASSFASTLSSTDTQYF. CDR3 in DNA: TGTGCCAGCAGCTTTGCATCGACACTCTCGAGCACAGATACGCAGTATTTT.

The V call is TRBV11-3, the J call TRBJ1-2; D unclear. From germline, CDR1 is SGHNT and CDR2 YENEEA. Between the trimmed V and J ends, which lost 0 bases and 7 bases, there was a span of 21 bases. This CDR3 is built from 17 residues. The CDR3 region has the DNA TGTGCCAGCAGCTTAGATCTGGTCACGGTCTTTAGTGCTGGCTACACCTTC. This codes for CASSLDLVTVFSAGYTF.

The V call is TRBV9, the J call TRBJ2-1, with D possibly being TRBD1 (6 bases). Trimming removed 4 bases from V and 0 bases from J, with 14 bases in between. Germline V CDR1 and CDR2: SGDLS, YYNGEE. The CDR3 consists of 16 residues. The CDR3 sequence is CASSSYTGSSYNEQFF. The CDR3 bases are TGTGCCAGCAGCTCATACACAGGGAGCTCCTACAATGAGCAGTTCTTC.

The chain is built from TRBV13 and TRBJ2-1; 12 bases match TRBD2. V trimming: 4 bases; J trimming: 2 bases; junction bases outside the gene matches: 3. The CDR3 covers 16 residues. The germline gives CDR1 PRHDT, CDR2 FYEKMQ (reference sequence). The CDR3 sequence is CASSSLAGGPYNEQFF. CDR3 bases: TGTGCCAGCAGCTCCCTAGCGGGGGGGCCCTACAATGAGCAGTTCTTC. Full variable domain (outside the CDR3, taken from reference TRBV13 and TRBJ2-1): AAGVIQSPRHLIKEKRETATLKCYPIPRHDTVYWYQQGPGQDPQFLISFYEKMQSDKGSIPDRFSAQQFSDYHSELNMSSLELGDSALYFCASSSLAGGPYNEQFFGPGTRLTVL.